This entry concerns a single T cell receptor beta chain. Its matching antigen is unknown. One base away lies a much larger clone, so this may be a sequencing read error. CDR3 regions of TCR beta were amplified from RNA transcripts. First-round RT-PCR used HTBI primers; second-round multiplex PCR followed. TCRdb re-derived calls from the multiplex PCR reads in MiXCR, one entry per CDR3 protein. The sample includes roughly 420,000 distinct CDR3 sequences, approximately 21% of them seen just once. These data come from a study of Graves' ophthalmopathy and Graves' hyperthyroidism. General study results and limits: Using 13 signatures, a model distinguished ophthalmopathy from stable hyperthyroidism, reaching about 90% sensitivity and 70% to 83% specificity.

CDR1 is SGDLS, CDR2 YYNGEE, per germline. This CDR3 comprises 14 residues. The sequenced material came from peripheral blood. The receptor was isolated from a woman under 30 with stable Graves' hyperthyroidism. This rearrangement joins TRBV9 to TRBJ1-6; D is undetermined. CDR3 nucleotides: TGTGCCATCAGCGTAGATTGGGGTAGTTCACCCCTCCACTTT. Its protein product is CAISVDWGSSPLHF.